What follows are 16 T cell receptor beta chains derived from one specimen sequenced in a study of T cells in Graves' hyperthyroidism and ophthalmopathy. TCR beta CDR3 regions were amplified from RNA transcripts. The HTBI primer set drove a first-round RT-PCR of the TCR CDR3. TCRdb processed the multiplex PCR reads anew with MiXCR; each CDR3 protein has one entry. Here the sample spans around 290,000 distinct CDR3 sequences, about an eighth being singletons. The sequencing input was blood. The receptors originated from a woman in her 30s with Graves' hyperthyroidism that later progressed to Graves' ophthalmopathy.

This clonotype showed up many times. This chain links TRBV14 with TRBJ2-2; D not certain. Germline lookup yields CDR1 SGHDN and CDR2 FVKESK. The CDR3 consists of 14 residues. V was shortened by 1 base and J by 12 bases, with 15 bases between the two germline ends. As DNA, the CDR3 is TGTGCCAGCAGCCAAGCAAGGATAGAAAAGAAGCTGTTTTTT. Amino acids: CASSQARIEKKLFF.

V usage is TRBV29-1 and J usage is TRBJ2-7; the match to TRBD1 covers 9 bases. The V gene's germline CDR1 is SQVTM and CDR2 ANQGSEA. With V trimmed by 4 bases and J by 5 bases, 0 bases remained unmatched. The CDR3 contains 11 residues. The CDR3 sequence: CSVGTGDEQYF. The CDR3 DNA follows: TGCAGCGTTGGGACAGGGGACGAGCAGTACTTC.

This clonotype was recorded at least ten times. The CDR3 loop reads CASSQPMTSGTSNEQFF. The CDR3 nucleotides read TGTGCCAGCAGCCAACCAATGACTAGCGGGACTTCGAATGAGCAGTTCTTC. The V call is TRBV3-1, the J call TRBJ2-1, with 11 bases fitting TRBD2. The CDR3 runs 17 residues. The germline V gene has CDR1 LGHDT and CDR2 YNNKEL (reference sequence). Trimming removed 2 bases from V and 7 bases from J; junction bases left unmatched: 10.

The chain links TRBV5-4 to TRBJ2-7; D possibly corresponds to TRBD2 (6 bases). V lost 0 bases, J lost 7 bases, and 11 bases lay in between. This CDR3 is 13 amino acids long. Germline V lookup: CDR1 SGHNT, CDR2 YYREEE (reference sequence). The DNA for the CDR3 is TGTGCCAGCAGCTTGGAAGCGGGCAATGAGCAGTACTTC. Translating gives CASSLEAGNEQYF.

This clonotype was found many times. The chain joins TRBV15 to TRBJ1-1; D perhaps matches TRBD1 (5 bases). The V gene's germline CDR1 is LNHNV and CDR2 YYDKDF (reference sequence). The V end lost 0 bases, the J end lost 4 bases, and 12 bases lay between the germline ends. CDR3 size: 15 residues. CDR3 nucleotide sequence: TGTGCCACCAGCAGAGATGGGGGAGCGACCACTGAAGCTTTCTTT. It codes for CATSRDGGATTEAFF.

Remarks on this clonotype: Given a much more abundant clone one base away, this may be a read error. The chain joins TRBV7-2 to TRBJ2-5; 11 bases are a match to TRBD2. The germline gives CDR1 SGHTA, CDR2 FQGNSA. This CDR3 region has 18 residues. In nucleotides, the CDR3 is TGTGCCAGCAGCTTAGTACCGCCTAGCGGGAGGACCCAAGAGACCCAGCACTTC. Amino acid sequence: CASSLVPPSGRTQETQHF.

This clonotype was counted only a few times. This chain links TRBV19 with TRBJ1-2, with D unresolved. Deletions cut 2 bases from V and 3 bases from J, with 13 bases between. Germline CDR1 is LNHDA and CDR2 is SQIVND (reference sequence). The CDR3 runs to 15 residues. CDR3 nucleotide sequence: TGTGCCAGTAGTATAATGTCTTCTCTCGACTATGGCTACACCTTC. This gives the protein CASSIMSSLDYGYTF.

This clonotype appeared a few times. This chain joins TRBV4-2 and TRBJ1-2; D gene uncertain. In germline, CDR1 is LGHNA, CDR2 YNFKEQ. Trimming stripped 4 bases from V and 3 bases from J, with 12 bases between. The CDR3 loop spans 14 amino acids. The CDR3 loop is CASSPGPMYYGYTF. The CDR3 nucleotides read TGTGCCAGCAGCCCTGGACCGATGTACTATGGCTACACCTTC.

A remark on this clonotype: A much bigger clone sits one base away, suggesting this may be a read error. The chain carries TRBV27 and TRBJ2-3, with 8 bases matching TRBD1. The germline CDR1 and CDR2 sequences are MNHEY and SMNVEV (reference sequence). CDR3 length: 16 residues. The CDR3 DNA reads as TGTGCCAGCAGTCCCTCGACAGGGGCTGAGACAGATACGCGGTATTTT. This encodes CASSPSTGAETDTRYF.

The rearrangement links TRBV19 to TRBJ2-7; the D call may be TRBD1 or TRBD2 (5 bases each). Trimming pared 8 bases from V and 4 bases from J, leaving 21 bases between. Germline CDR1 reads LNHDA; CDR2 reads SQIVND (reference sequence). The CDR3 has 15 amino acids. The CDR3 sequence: CASGQTGAAFYEQYF. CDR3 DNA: TGTGCCAGTGGGCAGACCGGGGCAGCCTTTTACGAGCAGTACTTC.

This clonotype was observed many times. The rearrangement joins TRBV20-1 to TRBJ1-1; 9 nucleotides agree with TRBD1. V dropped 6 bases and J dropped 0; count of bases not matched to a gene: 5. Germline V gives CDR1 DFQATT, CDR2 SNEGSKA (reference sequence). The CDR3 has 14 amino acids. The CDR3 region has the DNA TGCAGTGCACGGGACAGGGCGGTGAACACTGAAGCTTTCTTT. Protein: CSARDRAVNTEAFF.

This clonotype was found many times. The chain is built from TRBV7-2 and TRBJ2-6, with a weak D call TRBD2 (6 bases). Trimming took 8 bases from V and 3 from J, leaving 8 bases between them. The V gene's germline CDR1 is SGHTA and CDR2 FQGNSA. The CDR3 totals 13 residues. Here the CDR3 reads CASRLGGANVLTF. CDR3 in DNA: TGTGCCAGCCGACTAGGTGGGGCCAACGTCCTGACTTTC.

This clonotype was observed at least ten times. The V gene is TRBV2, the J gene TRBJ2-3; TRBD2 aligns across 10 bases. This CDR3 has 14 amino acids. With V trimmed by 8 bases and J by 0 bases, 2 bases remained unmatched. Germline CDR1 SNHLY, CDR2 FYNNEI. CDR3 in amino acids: CASLAGVSTDTQYF. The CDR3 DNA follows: TGTGCCAGCCTAGCGGGGGTTAGCACAGATACGCAGTATTTT.

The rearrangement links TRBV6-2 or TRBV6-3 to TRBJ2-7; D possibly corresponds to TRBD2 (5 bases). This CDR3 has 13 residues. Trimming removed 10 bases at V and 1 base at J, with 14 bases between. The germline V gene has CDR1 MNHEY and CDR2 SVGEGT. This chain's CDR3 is CATEDGESYEQYF. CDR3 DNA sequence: TGTGCCACTGAGGACGGGGAGTCCTACGAGCAGTACTTC.

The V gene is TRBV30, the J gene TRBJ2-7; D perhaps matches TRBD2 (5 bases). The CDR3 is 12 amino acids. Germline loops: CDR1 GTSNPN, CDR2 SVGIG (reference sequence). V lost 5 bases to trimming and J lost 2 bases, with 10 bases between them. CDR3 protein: CAWGPGTYEQYF. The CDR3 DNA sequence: TGTGCCTGGGGACCGGGGACCTACGAGCAGTACTTC.

CDR3 amino acids: CASSPVTTGELFF. As DNA, the CDR3 is TGTGCCAGCAGTCCCGTGACAACCGGGGAGCTGTTTTTT. The chain joins TRBV6-1 to TRBJ2-2, with D uncertain. Germline V lookup: CDR1 MNHNS, CDR2 SASEGT. V was pared by 5 bases and J by 5 bases, with 9 bases between. CDR3 length equals 13 residues.